This passage covers 20 T cell receptor beta chains from one sample sequenced in a study of T cells in Graves' hyperthyroidism and ophthalmopathy. TCR beta CDR3 regions were amplified from RNA. Researchers ran a first-round RT-PCR on the TCR CDR3 using the HTBI primer set. TCRdb recomputed calls from the multiplex PCR reads with MiXCR, one row per CDR3 protein. The table lists around 300,000 distinct CDR3 sequences, approximately 21% of them singletons. Sequenced: blood. The receptors originated from a man aged 30-40 years with Graves' ophthalmopathy.

The CDR3 coding sequence is TGCGCCAGCAGCTTGGAAGGTTGGGATGGCTACACCTTC. Translation gives CASSLEGWDGYTF. V gene TRBV5-1 combines with J gene TRBJ1-2; D is undetermined. The CDR3 covers 13 residues. The germline gives CDR1 SGHRS, CDR2 YFSETQ. Trimming shortened V by 0 bases and J by 6 bases, and 9 bases separated the two germline ends.

This clonotype appeared many times. The chain carries TRBV2 and TRBJ2-2; D is unclear. This CDR3 comprises 13 residues. Trimming cost V 4 bases and J 1 base, with 4 bases left between them. Germline V gene data show CDR1 as SNHLY and CDR2 as FYNNEI. CDR3 loop: CASSALNTGELFF. For the CDR3, the DNA is TGTGCCAGCAGTGCTCTGAACACCGGGGAGCTGTTTTTT. Variable domain in full (rest from reference TRBV2 and TRBJ2-2): EPEVTQTPSHQVTQMGQEVILRCVPISNHLYFYWYRQILGQKVEFLVSFYNNEISEKSEIFDDQFSVERPDGSNFTLKIRSTKLEDSAMYFCASSALNTGELFFGEGSRLTVL.

The chain carries TRBV2 and TRBJ1-6; D remains ambiguous. The CDR3 runs 14 residues. CDR1 and CDR2 (germline): SNHLY, FYNNEI. The V and J ends lost 5 bases and 7 bases respectively, with 12 bases between them. The CDR3 is CASSPGNGNSPLHF. The CDR3 coding sequence is TGTGCCAGCAGTCCCGGGAACGGGAATTCACCCCTCCACTTT.

The chain carries TRBV6-1 and TRBJ2-7, with 8 positions matching TRBD2. This CDR3 is 16 amino acids long. With 5 bases clipped from V and 5 bases from J, the junction kept 14 bases outside the gene matches. Germline V CDR1 and CDR2: MNHNS, SASEGT. The CDR3 region is CASSPTGGGRSDEQYF. The CDR3 DNA follows: TGTGCCAGCAGTCCTACGGGGGGGGGGCGGTCCGACGAGCAGTACTTC.

A few counts support this clonotype. The chain joins TRBV12-3 or TRBV12-4 to TRBJ1-2; TRBD1 matches at 11 bases. The CDR3 length is 17 residues. Losses at the gene ends were 4 bases for V and 1 base for J; bases not matched to a gene: 8. The CDR3 reads CASSSPGTGGDNYGYTF. The DNA for the CDR3 is TGTGCCAGCAGTTCCCCCGGGACAGGGGGAGATAACTATGGCTACACCTTC.

The chain links TRBV12-3 or TRBV12-4 to TRBJ1-1, with D perhaps TRBD1 (5 bases). The CDR3 loop spans 15 amino acids. Trimming shortened V by 5 bases and J by 3 bases, and 16 bases separated the two germline ends. CDR3 nucleotide sequence: TGTGCCAGCAGTCCCCTGCCCAGGGCCGACACTGAAGCTTTCTTT. Its protein product is CASSPLPRADTEAFF.

This clonotype was seen more than once but under ten times. This chain uses TRBV7-8 with TRBJ2-1, with D perhaps matching TRBD2 (5 bases). CDR3 length equals 15 residues. V lost 5 bases to trimming and J lost 6 bases, with 17 bases between them. Germline V lookup: CDR1 SGHVS, CDR2 FQNEAQ. The CDR3 nucleotides read TGTGCCAGCAGCCCTCCTAGCATGGCCCGCAATGAGCAGTTCTTC. It encodes CASSPPSMARNEQFF. Full variable domain (rest looked up from reference TRBV7-8 and TRBJ2-1): GAGVSQSPRYKVAKRGQDVALRCDPISGHVSLFWYQQALGQGPEFLTYFQNEAQLDKSGLPSDRFFAERPEGSVSTLKIQRTQQEDSAVYLCASSPPSMARNEQFFGPGTRLTVL.

Here the CDR3 reads CASSKDLGDTQYF. CDR3 bases: TGTGCCAGCAGCAAAGACCTCGGGGATACGCAGTATTTT. The chain links TRBV7-6 to TRBJ2-3, with unresolved D. CDR3 length: 13 amino acids. Deletions cut 5 bases from V and 6 bases from J, with 12 bases between. Germline V CDR1 and CDR2: SGHVS, FNYEAQ.

This chain joins TRBV20-1 and TRBJ2-7, with D tentatively TRBD2 (5 bases). Germline CDR1 is DFQATT and CDR2 is SNEGSKA (reference sequence). V lost 5 bases and J 2 bases, leaving 16 bases between the germline ends. The CDR3 consists of 14 residues. In DNA form, the CDR3 reads TGCAGTGCTGTTGGTGGGGAGCCACCCTACGAGCAGTACTTC. Its protein product is CSAVGGEPPYEQYF.

This clonotype showed up many times. The chain employs TRBV7-8 and TRBJ1-5, with no clear D. This CDR3 spans 15 amino acids. Germline values: CDR1 SGHVS, CDR2 FQNEAQ. V was cut by 4 bases and J by 4 bases, with 14 bases left in between. DNA of the CDR3: TGTGCCAGCAGCTCGGCCTCAGAGATTAATCAGCCCCAGCATTTT. Translation gives CASSSASEINQPQHF.

This chain connects TRBV2 to TRBJ2-7, with 7 bases fitting TRBD1. The germline gives CDR1 SNHLY, CDR2 FYNNEI. CDR3 length equals 17 residues. V shed 2 bases, J shed 5 bases, and the junction held 15 bases outside the gene matches. The chain's CDR3 is CASSEFPSRTGGDEQYF. CDR3 coding DNA: TGTGCCAGCAGTGAATTTCCTTCCCGGACAGGTGGCGACGAGCAGTACTTC.

This clonotype was detected only a few times. The chain carries TRBV12-5 and TRBJ2-2; 9 bases line up with TRBD1. In germline, CDR1 is LGHNT, CDR2 FRNRAP. The junction had 12 bases not matched to a gene; V was cut back by 5 bases and J by 5 bases. The length of the CDR3 is 17 residues. This CDR3 reads CASGLGQGRTGTGELFF. The CDR3 DNA sequence: TGTGCTAGTGGTCTTGGACAGGGGAGAACGGGTACCGGGGAGCTGTTTTTT.

The gene calls are TRBV25-1 and TRBJ1-2, with D perhaps matching TRBD1 (5 bases). Germline CDR1 is MGHDK and CDR2 is SYGVNS. The CDR3 contains 15 residues. The V gene lost 8 bases and the J gene lost 8 bases, with 24 bases spanning the gap. The CDR3 DNA reads TGTGCCAGCCAGGGAGATACAGTAGCCGTGAGGGGCTACACCTTC. It yields the protein CASQGDTVAVRGYTF.

J is TRBJ2-5 and V is TRBV28; 7 nucleotides align to TRBD1. Germline CDR1 and CDR2: MDHEN and SYDVKM. With V trimmed by 3 bases and J by 0 bases, 4 bases remained unmatched. The CDR3 covers 15 residues. The DNA for the CDR3 is TGTGCCAGCAGTTTCAAGGGGGCGTACCAAGAGACCCAGTACTTC. Translation gives CASSFKGAYQETQYF. Full variable domain (remainder filled in from reference TRBV28 and TRBJ2-5): DVKVTQSSRYLVKRTGEKVFLECVQDMDHENMFWYRQDPGLGLRLIYFSYDVKMKEKGDIPEGYSVSREKKERFSLILESASTNQTSMYLCASSFKGAYQETQYFGPGTRLLVL.

This clonotype has a handful of counts. The genes are TRBV29-1 and TRBJ1-2, with D possibly matching TRBD1 (6 bases). Germline V gives CDR1 SQVTM, CDR2 ANQGSEA. Trimming took 3 bases from V and 4 from J, leaving 12 bases between them. The CDR3 has 13 residues. The CDR3 here is CSVDPGGLYGYTF. In DNA form, the CDR3 reads TGCAGCGTTGATCCGGGGGGCCTCTATGGCTACACCTTC.

The sample holds many counts of this clonotype. The V and J genes are TRBV11-2 and TRBJ1-4; D might be TRBD1 (5 bases). Trimming removed 2 bases from V and 4 bases from J, with 17 bases in between. The CDR3 consists of 17 residues. The germline V gene encodes CDR1 SGHAT and CDR2 FQNNGV. CDR3 loop: CASSLSQGTAVNEKLFF. In nucleotides, the CDR3 is TGTGCCAGCAGCTTATCTCAGGGTACGGCTGTTAATGAAAAACTGTTTTTT.

V usage is TRBV18 and J usage is TRBJ1-5; a weak D match, TRBD1 (6 bases). Trimming cost V 0 bases and J 2 bases, with 11 bases left between them. The CDR3 sequence is 16 residues long. The germline V gene has CDR1 KGHSH and CDR2 LQKENI. CDR3: CASSPPEGGGNQPQHF. CDR3 DNA sequence: TGTGCCAGCTCACCACCGGAAGGGGGTGGCAATCAGCCCCAGCATTTT.

This chain links TRBV27 with TRBJ2-7; no clear D gene. The CDR3 spans 14 residues. V dropped 3 bases and J dropped 0 bases, with 9 bases sitting between them. From germline, CDR1 is MNHEY and CDR2 SMNVEV (reference sequence). DNA of the CDR3: TGTGCCAGCAGTTTTAACGGGCGCTCCTACGAGCAGTACTTC. It translates to CASSFNGRSYEQYF.

Many counts were recorded for this clonotype. J is TRBJ1-6 and V is TRBV5-1; the D gene is possibly TRBD1 (6 bases). In germline, CDR1 is SGHRS, CDR2 YFSETQ. V was shortened by 2 bases and J by 5 bases, with 11 bases between the two germline ends. The CDR3 consists of 15 residues. This chain's CDR3 is CASSFRDKHNSPLHF. The CDR3 nucleotides are TGCGCCAGCAGCTTTCGGGACAAACATAATTCACCCCTCCACTTT.

This chain joins TRBV29-1 and TRBJ1-2; perhaps TRBD1 as D (6 bases). V was trimmed by 5 bases and J by 0 bases, leaving 10 bases between them. The CDR3 runs 13 residues. The germline V gene has CDR1 SQVTM and CDR2 ANQGSEA. CDR3 DNA: TGCAGCGTTAGGGGGACAACTAACTATGGCTACACCTTC. It is translated as CSVRGTTNYGYTF.